These 29 T cell receptor beta chains share one sample of origin, sequenced in a study of breast tumors, draining lymph nodes, adjacent tissues. Samples came from axillary lymph nodes draining the breast cancer. TCRdb reprocessed the multiplex PCR reads via MiXCR and lists one record per CDR3 protein. The data contain 150,000 to 200,000 distinct CDR3 sequences, more than 25% of them singletons. The specimen sequenced was axillary lymph node tissue. Receptors originate from a female donor with breast cancer. Some clones in this sample may be carry-over from other donors' samples.

This clonotype was recorded many times. The rearrangement uses TRBV5-6 and TRBJ1-6; unclear D gene. The V gene's germline CDR1 is SGHDT and CDR2 YYEEEE. V was pared by 0 bases and J by 2 bases, with 9 bases between. This CDR3 region has 16 residues. The CDR3 DNA follows: TGTGCCAGCAGCTTGGAGTACGGGACCTATAATTCACCCCTCCACTTT. Residues: CASSLEYGTYNSPLHF.

As to this clonotype: With a much larger clone just one base away, this may be a read error. The rearrangement joins TRBV27 to TRBJ2-5, with TRBD2 matching over 7 bases. CDR1 and CDR2 (germline): MNHEY, SMNVEV (reference sequence). This CDR3 contains 15 residues. In DNA form, the CDR3 reads TGTGCCAGCAGACCCATCGGGGGGTTCCAAGAGATCCAGTACTTC. Amino acid sequence: CASRPIGGFQEIQYF.

This clonotype was seen at least ten times. V usage is TRBV19 and J usage is TRBJ2-7, with D unclear. The germline V gene encodes CDR1 LNHDA and CDR2 SQIVND (reference sequence). The V end lost 3 bases, the J end lost 6 bases, and 18 bases lay between the germline ends. The CDR3 length is 15 residues. CDR3 sequence (DNA): TGTGCCAGTAGTATGGGAAACAGTTTGGTCGCCGAGCAGTACTTC. The encoded protein is CASSMGNSLVAEQYF.

This clonotype came up many times. The chain couples TRBV5-1 to TRBJ2-7; 12 bases match TRBD1. After removal of 0 bases from V and 4 bases from J, the junction contained 2 bases not matched to a gene. Germline V gene data show CDR1 as SGHRS and CDR2 as YFSETQ. CDR3 length: 15 residues. The CDR3 spells CASSLAGQGAYEQYF. The CDR3 DNA is TGCGCCAGCAGCTTGGCGGGACAGGGGGCATACGAGCAGTACTTC.

The V call is TRBV20-1, the J call TRBJ2-1, with TRBD1 identical over 9 bases. This CDR3 comprises 15 residues. CDR1 and CDR2 from the germline V gene are DFQATT and SNEGSKA (reference sequence). Losses at the gene ends were 3 bases for V and 2 bases for J; bases not matched to a gene: 5. CDR3 coding DNA: TGCAGTGCTAGGTTGGACAGGGGTCCCTACAATGAGCAGTTCTTC. Translated, it gives CSARLDRGPYNEQFF.

This clonotype has ten or more counts. This chain uses TRBV19 with TRBJ2-1; 12 bases are a match to TRBD2. This CDR3 comprises 16 residues. V shed 3 bases and J 4 bases; nucleotides not matched to a gene: 4. Per germline, CDR1 LNHDA and CDR2 SQIVND (reference sequence). This chain's CDR3 is CASSMLAGGSYNEQFF. In DNA, the CDR3 is TGTGCCAGTAGTATGCTAGCGGGGGGGTCTTACAATGAGCAGTTCTTC.

This clonotype was counted ten times or more. The CDR3 protein is CASSEGRDQPQHF. The CDR3 region has the DNA TGTGCCAGCAGTGAAGGGAGGGATCAGCCCCAGCATTTT. The chain couples TRBV6-1 to TRBJ1-5; D ambiguous. The CDR3 spans 13 residues. Germline V CDR1 and CDR2: MNHNS, SASEGT. V was pared by 1 base and J by 5 bases, with 6 bases between.

This clonotype was recorded at least ten times. This chain connects TRBV12-3 or TRBV12-4 to TRBJ1-4; 10 positions agree with TRBD1. The CDR3 is 17 residues long. V was clipped by 7 bases and J by 8 bases; unmatched bases: 16. CDR3 loop: CASNFGPWTGGYEKLFF. CDR3 DNA: TGTGCCAGCAACTTCGGCCCGTGGACAGGGGGTTACGAAAAACTGTTTTTT.

Many counts were recorded for this clonotype. The CDR3 does not close with the conserved phenylalanine or tryptophan, likely indicating a read error. The limits of the CDR3 on the DNA are not certain, so only TCRdb's listed CDR3 is given. The gene calls are TRBV6-1 and TRBJ1-2; the table's D call, TRBD1, has no DNA check behind it. Germline assignment: CDR1 MNHNS and CDR2 SASEGT. The CDR3 spans 12 amino acids, including both terminal residues. CDR3 protein: CASSEALYDRLL.

This clonotype was detected a few times. Since a much larger clone is just one base distant, this may be a read error. The V and J genes are TRBV20-1 and TRBJ2-7; D remains unclear. Germline CDR1 and CDR2: DFQATT and SNEGSKA (reference sequence). This CDR3 contains 13 residues. The CDR3 is CSAGSSASYAQYF. CDR3 DNA sequence: TGCAGTGCCGGGTCTTCAGCCTCCTACGCGCAGTACTTC.

This clonotype was picked up one time. Lacking the conserved final phenylalanine or tryptophan, this CDR3 likely reflects a read error. This chain uses TRBV5-1 with TRBJ2-3; D is tentatively TRBD1 or TRBD2 (5 bases each). The V gene's germline CDR1 is SGHRS and CDR2 YFSETQ. This CDR3 region has 15 residues. The CDR3 DNA reads TGCGCCAGCGGCTTAGGACCGGGGCGGACAGATACGCAGTATCTT. As protein: CASGLGPGRTDTQYL.

Worth noting for this clonotype: Being one base from a much bigger clone, this may be a read error. The chain has TRBV20-1 and TRBJ2-7; no firm D call. CDR1 and CDR2 from the germline V gene are DFQATT and SNEGSKA (reference sequence). The CDR3 is made up of 11 amino acids. The CDR3 spells CSASYSYEQSF. In DNA, the CDR3 is TGCAGTGCTAGTTACTCCTACGAGCAGTCCTTC.

In this sample, this clonotype turned up many times. An end of the junction differs from the germline gene, which may be a read error. This chain joins TRBV19 and TRBJ2-2, with D possibly TRBD2 on 6 matching bases. The V gene's germline CDR1 is LNHDA and CDR2 SQIVND (reference sequence). The CDR3 runs to 17 residues. The CDR3 spells CASSIIPGDYLTGVLFF. CDR3 DNA: TGTGCCAGTAGTATTATTCCGGGAGACTACCTCACCGGGGTGCTGTTTTTT.

To note about this clonotype: Possible read error: a much larger clone is one base away. The chain recombines TRBV28 with TRBJ1-6, with D possibly matching TRBD1 (6 bases). The CDR3 totals 15 residues. CDR1 is MDHEN and CDR2 is SYDVKM in the germline V gene. Trimming took off 5 bases at V and 9 bases at J, with 17 bases between the two ends. In DNA form, the CDR3 reads TGTGCCAGCAGTCCCGGGACAACGCCGGGTTCACCCCTCCACTTT. It is translated as CASSPGTTPGSPLHF.

Ten or more counts support this clonotype. For the CDR3, the DNA is TGTGCCAGCAGGCAAAGGGTGGGGTGGGGAGAGACCCAGTACTTC. Translated, it gives CASRQRVGWGETQYF. The genes are TRBV12-3 or TRBV12-4 and TRBJ2-5; no reliable D call. The ends were cut back, 6 bases at V and 4 bases at J, with 18 bases in the middle. The CDR3 totals 15 residues.

The gene calls are TRBV7-2 and TRBJ2-3; 8 bases match TRBD2. Germline-derived CDR1 and CDR2 are SGHTA and FQGNSA. This CDR3 has 16 amino acids. Trimming removed 4 bases from V and 0 bases from J; junction bases left unmatched: 6. The CDR3 protein is CASSSIAGTSTDTQYF. CDR3 coding DNA: TGTGCCAGCAGCTCCATAGCGGGGACTAGCACAGATACGCAGTATTTT.

This clonotype appeared many times. V usage is TRBV20-1 and J usage is TRBJ2-3, with TRBD2 matching over 13 bases. The CDR3 contains 15 residues. V lost 3 bases to trimming and J lost 7 bases; unmatched junction nucleotides: 7. Germline CDR1 is DFQATT and CDR2 is SNEGSKA (reference sequence). The CDR3 sequence is CSASPLAGGAYTQYF. The CDR3 nucleotides read TGCAGTGCTAGCCCACTAGCGGGGGGGGCCTATACGCAGTATTTT.

Only one count was recorded for this clonotype. This rearrangement joins TRBV7-2 to TRBJ2-5, with D possibly being TRBD1 (5 bases). Germline-derived CDR1 and CDR2 are SGHTA and FQGNSA. The CDR3 spans 15 residues. V lost 0 bases and J lost 2, with 10 bases in between. The CDR3 loop is CASSLAHGQQETQYF. The DNA for the CDR3 is TGTGCCAGCAGCTTAGCGCACGGACAACAAGAGACCCAGTACTTC.

The CDR3 nucleotides are TGTGCCAGCAGTTTTTTCCTGGGCATTCAGTACTTC. Amino acids: CASSFFLGIQYF. The rearrangement uses TRBV28 and TRBJ2-4; D remains unclear. Germline V gene data show CDR1 as MDHEN and CDR2 as SYDVKM. This CDR3 has 12 residues. V was cut by 3 bases and J by 9 bases, with 9 bases left in between.

J is TRBJ2-7 and V is TRBV24-1, with D possibly matching TRBD1 (6 bases). This CDR3 contains 17 residues. Germline V gives CDR1 KGHDR, CDR2 SFDVKD. Trimming removed 5 bases at V and 4 bases at J, with 23 bases between. CDR3 bases: TGTGCCACCAGTGCTAGAGAGGGACACTCAAGCAGGTACGAGCAGTACTTC. This translates into CATSAREGHSSRYEQYF.

A single count supports this clonotype. This sequence joins TRBV6-4 and TRBJ1-1; D ambiguous. V shed 3 bases and J shed 11 bases, with 16 bases lying between them. The CDR3 contains 13 residues. Germline V CDR1 and CDR2: MRHNA, SNTAGT. The CDR3 protein is CASSEIPSGGAFF. The DNA for the CDR3 is TGTGCCAGCAGTGAAATCCCAAGCGGTGGGGCTTTCTTT.

In this sample, this clonotype turned up many times. V and J are TRBV5-5 and TRBJ2-3; D gene unclear. With 3 bases removed from V and 1 base from J, the gap between germline ends came to 15 bases. The CDR3 contains 16 residues. The germline gives CDR1 SGHKS, CDR2 YYEKEE (reference sequence). Written as DNA, the CDR3 is TGTGCCAGCAGCTCCTCCGGCGGTTTCGGCACAGATACGCAGTATTTT. It encodes CASSSSGGFGTDTQYF.

The sample holds many counts of this clonotype. The rearrangement links TRBV6-1 to TRBJ2-2; D not certain. The germline V and J ends were trimmed by 0 bases and 1 base, with 6 bases remaining between them. The germline V gene has CDR1 MNHNS and CDR2 SASEGT. The CDR3 covers 15 residues. CDR3 sequence (DNA): TGTGCCAGCAGTGAAGCCGCAGGGAACACCGGGGAGCTGTTTTTT. Translated: CASSEAAGNTGELFF.

At least ten counts were recorded for this clonotype. V usage is TRBV9 and J usage is TRBJ1-3; no firm D call. Trimming left V 4 bases short and J 0 bases short, with 11 bases between. The CDR3 loop spans 15 amino acids. Looked up from germline, CDR1 is SGDLS and CDR2 is YYNGEE. The CDR3 is CASSPGPSSGNTIYF. The CDR3 nucleotides read TGTGCCAGCAGCCCAGGACCTAGCTCTGGAAACACCATATATTTT. The full variable domain, its missing parts supplied by reference TRBV9 and TRBJ1-3, is DSGVTQTPKHLITATGQRVTLRCSPRSGDLSVYWYQQSLDQGLQFLIQYYNGEERAKGNILERFSAQQFPDLHSELNLSSLELGDSALYFCASSPGPSSGNTIYFGEGSWLTVV.

This clonotype showed up many times. The chain links TRBV7-2 to TRBJ2-1; 8 positions match TRBD2. Per germline, CDR1 SGHTA and CDR2 FQGNSA. The J segment lost 5 bases and the V segment lost 5 bases, leaving 5 bases of the junction unmatched. The CDR3 totals 14 residues. CDR3 loop: CASSALGGDNEQFF. The CDR3 nucleotides are TGTGCCAGCAGCGCACTCGGGGGGGACAATGAGCAGTTCTTC.

In this sample, this clonotype turned up once. A much larger clone differs by one base, so this may be a read error. V gene TRBV6-6 combines with J gene TRBJ1-1; 7 nucleotides match TRBD1. Germline V CDR1 and CDR2: MNHNY, SVGAGI (reference sequence). CDR3 size: 14 residues. The CDR3 loop is CASRQTGRTPEAFF. The CDR3 bases are TGCGCCAGCAGACAGACAGGGAGGACGCCTGAAGCTTTCTTT.

For this clonotype: Because the CDR3 is missing its conserved closing phenylalanine or tryptophan, this is likely a read error. The limits of the CDR3 on the DNA are not certain, so only TCRdb's listed CDR3 is given. V usage is TRBV5-1 and J usage is TRBJ2-2; the table's D call, TRBD2, was not checked against the DNA. Germline CDR1 reads SGHRS; CDR2 reads YFSETQ. Inclusive of both ends, the CDR3 amounts to 15 amino acids. CDR3 residues: CANSPGLAGAGELFL.

The table lists this clonotype with many counts. J is TRBJ2-5 and V is TRBV15, with D perhaps TRBD2 (7 bases). In germline, CDR1 is LNHNV, CDR2 YYDKDF (reference sequence). The CDR3 is 15 amino acids. Trimming shortened V by 0 bases and J by 4 bases, and 12 bases separated the two germline ends. The CDR3 DNA follows: TGTGCCACCAGCAGAGAGGGGGGGCGCGGAGAGACCCAGTACTTC. It is translated as CATSREGGRGETQYF.

This clonotype was counted ten times or more. The gene calls are TRBV27 and TRBJ2-2; D gene ambiguous. The CDR3 spans 15 residues. Germline CDR1 reads MNHEY; CDR2 reads SMNVEV (reference sequence). V lost 8 bases and J lost 4, with 17 bases in between. Written as DNA, the CDR3 is TGTGCCAGCGGCCTTCACGTCGGGCTCACCGGGGAGCTGTTTTTT. Amino acids: CASGLHVGLTGELFF.